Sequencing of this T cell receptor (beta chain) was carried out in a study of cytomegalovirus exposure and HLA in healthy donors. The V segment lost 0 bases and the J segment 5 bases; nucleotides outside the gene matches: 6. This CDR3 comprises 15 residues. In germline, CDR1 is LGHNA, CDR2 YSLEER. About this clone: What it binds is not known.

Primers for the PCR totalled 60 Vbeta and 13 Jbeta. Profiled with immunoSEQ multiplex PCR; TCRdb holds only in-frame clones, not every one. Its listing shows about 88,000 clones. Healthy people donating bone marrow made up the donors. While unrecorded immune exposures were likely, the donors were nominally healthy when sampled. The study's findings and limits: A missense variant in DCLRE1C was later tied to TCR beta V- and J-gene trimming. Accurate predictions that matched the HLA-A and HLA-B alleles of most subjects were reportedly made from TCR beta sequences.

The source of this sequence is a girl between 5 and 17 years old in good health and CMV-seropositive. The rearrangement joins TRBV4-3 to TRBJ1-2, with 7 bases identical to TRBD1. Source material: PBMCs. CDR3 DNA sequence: TGCGCCAGCAGCCAAGATGACAGGGCGGTGTATGGCTACACCTTC. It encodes CASSQDDRAVYGYTF.